What follows are 16 T cell receptor beta chains derived from one specimen sequenced in a study of blood T cell repertoires in COVID-19. The method was immunoSEQ multiplex PCR; TCRdb's version includes in-frame clones alone and lacks a portion of them. The sample has fewer than 350,000 clones; 88% are singletons. Sequenced material: peripheral blood. The origin of the receptors is a woman in her 30s with COVID-19, enrolled during active disease.

The chain couples TRBV4-1 to TRBJ2-3; D remains ambiguous. CDR3 length equals 14 residues. Trimming shortened V by 3 bases and J by 3 bases, and 10 bases separated the two germline ends. Germline lookup yields CDR1 MGHRA and CDR2 YSYEKL. The CDR3 DNA is TGCGCCAGCAGCCAGCTGCCCCGGACAGATACGCAGTATTTT. Protein: CASSQLPRTDTQYF.

This clone was counted a few times. V and J are TRBV5-4 and TRBJ1-6, with 8 nucleotides matching TRBD1. The junction had 10 bases not matched to a gene; V was cut back by 7 bases and J by 10 bases. This CDR3 is built from 14 residues. Germline loops: CDR1 SGHNT, CDR2 YYREEE (reference sequence). CDR3 sequence: CASRPDRVRSPLHF. As DNA, the CDR3 is TGTGCCAGCCGCCCGGACAGGGTTAGGTCACCCCTCCACTTT.

The chain uses TRBV19 and TRBJ1-5; 7 bases map to TRBD1. CDR1 LNHDA and CDR2 SQIVND come from the germline V gene (reference sequence). V shed 5 bases, J shed 4 bases, and the junction held 14 bases outside the gene matches. The CDR3 has 17 amino acids. The CDR3 DNA reads as TGTGCCAGTAGTCCACGTTCCGGGACAGAAAGTAATCAGCCCCAGCATTTT. Translation gives CASSPRSGTESNQPQHF.

This clone appeared a few times. The chain has TRBV24-1 and TRBJ2-7; 11 bases are a match to TRBD2. This CDR3 is 14 amino acids long. The trim removed 3 bases at V and 3 bases at J, leaving 0 bases unmatched. Germline assignment: CDR1 KGHDR and CDR2 SFDVKD. The CDR3 DNA sequence: TGTGCCACCAGTGATGGGACTAGCGGCTACGAGCAGTACTTC. It yields the protein CATSDGTSGYEQYF.

The chain employs TRBV9 and TRBJ2-6; 8 bases match TRBD1. There are 16 residues in the CDR3. CDR1 is SGDLS, CDR2 YYNGEE, per germline. V shed 3 bases and J 1 base; nucleotides not matched to a gene: 3. The DNA of the CDR3 is TGTGCCAGCAGCGCACAGGGGGGTTCTGGGGCCAACGTCCTGACTTTC. This sequence encodes CASSAQGGSGANVLTF.

J is TRBJ1-5 and V is TRBV27; TRBD1 matches at 7 bases. This CDR3 spans 15 amino acids. With 11 bases clipped from V and 4 bases from J, the junction kept 14 bases outside the gene matches. In germline, CDR1 is MNHEY, CDR2 SMNVEV (reference sequence). The CDR3 region has the DNA TGTGCCTCACGGACAGGCTTCTCGAAGAATCAGCCCCAGCATTTT. It encodes CASRTGFSKNQPQHF.

The CDR3 reads CASSSGGAGSYNEQFF. The DNA of the CDR3 is TGTGCCAGCTCTAGCGGGGGGGCCGGTTCCTACAATGAGCAGTTCTTC. The chain has TRBV9 and TRBJ2-1; 12 bases are a match to TRBD2. Germline V gene data show CDR1 as SGDLS and CDR2 as YYNGEE. The CDR3 has 16 residues. Trimming cost V 7 bases and J 1 base; bases outside gene matches: 6.

This CDR3 is CASSPTITGELFF. The CDR3 DNA sequence: TGTGCCAGCAGTCCTACGATCACCGGGGAGCTGTTTTTT. The gene calls are TRBV6-6 and TRBJ2-2; no clear D. The CDR3 spans 13 residues. V lost 5 bases to trimming and J lost 4 bases, with 8 bases between them. CDR1 is MNHNY and CDR2 is SVGAGI in the germline V gene (reference sequence).

The rearrangement joins TRBV6-5 to TRBJ1-4, with D possibly TRBD1 on 5 matching bases. Germline V gene data show CDR1 as MNHEY and CDR2 as SVGAGI. V lost 8 bases to trimming and J lost 0 bases, with 7 bases between them. The CDR3 covers 13 residues. This CDR3 reads CASSTATNEKLFF. CDR3 DNA sequence: TGTGCCAGCTCGACAGCAACTAATGAAAAACTGTTTTTT.

The rearrangement uses TRBV11-2 and TRBJ2-5; D is undetermined. Trimming removed 1 base from V and 4 bases from J, with 7 bases in between. Germline V gene sequence: CDR1 SGHAT, CDR2 FQNNGV. CDR3 length equals 13 residues. CDR3 in DNA: TGTGCCAGCAGCTTAGCGGTTAGAGAGACCCAGTACTTC. It specifies CASSLAVRETQYF.

The DNA of the CDR3 is TGCGCCAGCAGTTCGGGGATCGGCAATCAGCCCCAGCATTTT. Translated, it gives CASSSGIGNQPQHF. The chain joins TRBV5-1 to TRBJ1-5; D unclear. The CDR3 sequence is 14 residues long. Trimming cost V 5 bases and J 2 bases, with 11 bases left between them. The germline gives CDR1 SGHRS, CDR2 YFSETQ.

The chain recombines TRBV6-6 with TRBJ1-2, with D perhaps TRBD1 (5 bases). V lost 8 bases and J 6 bases, leaving 16 bases between the germline ends. Looked up from germline, CDR1 is MNHNY and CDR2 is SVGAGI (reference sequence). The CDR3 has 13 amino acids. The CDR3 protein is CASDLVGTNGYTF. The CDR3, as DNA: TGTGCCAGCGACCTTGTGGGGACTAATGGCTACACCTTC.

The genes are TRBV5-1 and TRBJ2-7; TRBD1 matches 9 bases. The junction had 3 bases not matched to a gene; V was cut back by 4 bases and J by 4 bases. The CDR3 sequence is 13 residues long. Germline V gene data show CDR1 as SGHRS and CDR2 as YFSETQ. The CDR3 region has the DNA TGCGCCAGCAGCGCGACAGGGGGTTACGAGCAGTACTTC. Protein: CASSATGGYEQYF.

This chain uses TRBV3-1 (or the pseudogene TRBV3-2) with TRBJ1-2; a weak D match, TRBD1 (6 bases). The V and J ends lost 4 bases and 3 bases respectively, with 12 bases between them. The germline V gene encodes CDR1 LGHDT and CDR2 YNNKEL (reference sequence). The CDR3 totals 14 residues. CDR3 in DNA: TGTGCCAGCAGCCGGAGGGGGGGGGACTATGGCTACACCTTC. Translating gives CASSRRGGDYGYTF.

V is TRBV9 and J is TRBJ1-1; 9 nucleotides line up with TRBD1. The CDR3 is 15 residues long. V shed 4 bases, J shed 3 bases, and the junction held 7 bases outside the gene matches. CDR1 SGDLS and CDR2 YYNGEE come from the germline V gene. Written as DNA, the CDR3 is TGTGCCAGCAGCAGAGGGACAGGGAGAGACACTGAAGCTTTCTTT. Its translation is CASSRGTGRDTEAFF. The full variable domain, rest sourced from reference TRBV9 and TRBJ1-1, is DSGVTQTPKHLITATGQRVTLRCSPRSGDLSVYWYQQSLDQGLQFLIQYYNGEERAKGNILERFSAQQFPDLHSELNLSSLELGDSALYFCASSRGTGRDTEAFFGQGTRLTVV.

V usage is TRBV3-1 (or the pseudogene TRBV3-2) and J usage is TRBJ2-2; 8 bases line up with TRBD2. CDR3 size: 19 residues. J lost 2 bases, V lost 0 bases, and 11 bases had no gene match. Germline loops: CDR1 LGHDT, CDR2 YNNKEL (reference sequence). For the CDR3, the DNA is TGTGCCAGCAGCCAAGAGGCTATCGGGGGGGGTTTAAACACCGGGGAGCTGTTTTTT. Translation gives CASSQEAIGGGLNTGELFF.